A single sample is the source of the 15 T cell receptor beta chains below, sequenced in a study of shared clonotypes between healthy human individuals. Assay: immunoSEQ multiplex PCR; the TCRdb copy retains only in-frame clones and omits some. The repertoire holds more than 600,000 clones, with roughly nine tenths as singletons. The naive CD8 fraction comprised CD45RO-negative cells positively selected for CCR7 and excluded terminally differentiated effector memory CD45RA+ cells. Sequenced material: naive CD8+ T cells sorted from blood. These receptors were collected from a man under 40 in good health.

The chain carries TRBV7-2 and TRBJ2-7; a possible D gene is TRBD2 (5 bases). V was cut by 4 bases and J by 2 bases, with 24 bases left in between. The germline gives CDR1 SGHTA, CDR2 FQGNSA. This CDR3 region has 18 residues. The CDR3 coding sequence is TGTGCCAGCAGCTCCTCTATATGGTCCCGGGAAGCCGCCTACGAGCAGTACTTC. It specifies CASSSSIWSREAAYEQYF. The complete variable domain, with remaining parts taken from reference TRBV7-2 and TRBJ2-7, reads GAGVSQSPSNKVTEKGKDVELRCDPISGHTALYWYRQSLGQGLEFLIYFQGNSAPDKSGLPSDRFSAERTGGSVSTLTIQRTQQEDSAVYLCASSSSIWSREAAYEQYFGPGTRLTVT.

The J gene is TRBJ2-1, the V gene TRBV27; TRBD2 matches 9 bases. This CDR3 spans 15 amino acids. Trimming cost V 7 bases and J 6 bases; bases outside gene matches: 10. Per the germline V gene, CDR1 is MNHEY and CDR2 is SMNVEV (reference sequence). CDR3 DNA sequence: TGTGCCAGCAAAATAGCGGGAGTTTCAGGCAATGAGCAGTTCTTC. Protein product: CASKIAGVSGNEQFF.

The chain joins TRBV4-1 to TRBJ2-7; D not certain. Trimming removed 0 bases from V and 1 base from J, with 7 bases in between. The CDR3 runs to 14 residues. In germline, CDR1 is MGHRA, CDR2 YSYEKL. CDR3 sequence (DNA): TGCGCCAGCAGCCAAGATCGGACGTCCTACGAGCAGTACTTC. Translation gives CASSQDRTSYEQYF.

V gene TRBV5-4 combines with J gene TRBJ1-1; 7 nucleotides agree with TRBD1. V lost 4 bases to trimming and J lost 3 bases; unmatched junction nucleotides: 6. The CDR3 is 14 residues long. From germline, CDR1 is SGHNT and CDR2 YYREEE (reference sequence). CDR3 protein: CASSRDSGDTEAFF. The CDR3 DNA sequence: TGTGCCAGCAGCCGGGACAGCGGTGACACTGAAGCTTTCTTT. The whole variable domain, filled in from reference TRBV5-4 and TRBJ1-1, reads ETGVTQSPTHLIKTRGQQVTLRCSSQSGHNTVSWYQQALGQGPQFIFQYYREEENGRGNFPPRFSGLQFPNYSSELNVNALELDDSALYLCASSRDSGDTEAFFGQGTRLTVV.

The CDR3 loop is CASSIEFSWGPTPNFNEKLFF. CDR3 DNA sequence: TGTGCCAGTAGTATTGAATTTTCGTGGGGTCCTACTCCAAACTTTAATGAAAAACTGTTTTTT. The chain joins TRBV19 to TRBJ1-4; D not resolved. The CDR3 extends over 21 amino acids. V lost 3 bases and J 4 bases, leaving 30 bases between the germline ends. Germline values: CDR1 LNHDA, CDR2 SQIVND (reference sequence).

This chain uses TRBV27 with TRBJ1-4, with 9 bases matching TRBD1. Trimming took 3 bases from V and 5 from J; bases not matched to a gene: 16. Per germline, CDR1 MNHEY and CDR2 SMNVEV (reference sequence). The CDR3 runs to 19 residues. CDR3 in amino acids: CASSFSFTTFGTGNEKLFF. The CDR3 DNA reads as TGTGCCAGCAGTTTCTCTTTTACCACTTTCGGGACAGGGAATGAAAAACTGTTTTTT.

The CDR3 DNA sequence: TGCAGCGTTGAATTTTGGGGTAGCACCGGGGAGCTGTTTTTT. Its translation: CSVEFWGSTGELFF. The V call is TRBV29-1, the J call TRBJ2-2, with D unclear. The ends were cut back, 2 bases at V and 4 bases at J, with 11 bases in the middle. This CDR3 spans 14 amino acids. The germline V gene has CDR1 SQVTM and CDR2 ANQGSEA.

V and J are TRBV30 and TRBJ1-2; a weak D match, TRBD1 (5 bases). Between the trimmed V and J ends, which lost 4 bases and 5 bases, there was a span of 17 bases. Germline CDR1 GTSNPN, CDR2 SVGIG (reference sequence). This CDR3 has 14 amino acids. The CDR3 DNA follows: TGTGCCTGGACCGCCGCGGGGCAGGGATATGGCTACACCTTC. Its protein is CAWTAAGQGYGYTF.

The V call is TRBV7-2, the J call TRBJ2-1; 8 bases fit TRBD2. CDR1 and CDR2 from the germline V gene are SGHTA and FQGNSA. With V trimmed by 7 bases and J by 3 bases, 14 bases remained unmatched. The CDR3 contains 17 residues. CDR3 DNA sequence: TGTGCCAGCACCGCCTCGGGAGGGTCCCGCCACTACAATGAGCAGTTCTTC. Protein product: CASTASGGSRHYNEQFF.

The chain carries TRBV5-8 and TRBJ2-7; TRBD1 matches 7 bases. CDR3 size: 13 residues. CDR1 SGHTS and CDR2 YDEGEE come from the germline V gene. V shed 4 bases and J 7 bases; nucleotides not matched to a gene: 8. This CDR3 reads CASSPRGPEEQYF. The CDR3 DNA sequence: TGTGCCAGCAGCCCTAGGGGGCCAGAGGAGCAGTACTTC.

The gene calls are TRBV14 and TRBJ2-3, with a weak D call TRBD2 (6 bases). This CDR3 spans 14 amino acids. Germline-derived CDR1 and CDR2 are SGHDN and FVKESK. V was cut by 2 bases and J by 4 bases, with 10 bases left in between. As DNA, the CDR3 is TGTGCCAGCAGCCAAACTAGCATCGCAGATACGCAGTATTTT. Its protein is CASSQTSIADTQYF.

The gene calls are TRBV14 and TRBJ2-5, with 8 bases fitting TRBD1. The junction had 12 bases not matched to a gene; V was cut back by 3 bases and J by 9 bases. Per germline, CDR1 SGHDN and CDR2 FVKESK. This CDR3 has 15 residues. The CDR3 DNA reads TGTGCCAGCAGCCACAGGGGGCCCCCCGGGTCGGCCCAGTACTTC. This translates into CASSHRGPPGSAQYF.

The chain has TRBV5-1 and TRBJ2-1; no reliable D call. The ends were cut back, 3 bases at V and 7 bases at J, with 11 bases in the middle. The V gene's germline CDR1 is SGHRS and CDR2 YFSETQ. CDR3 length: 13 residues. The CDR3 DNA sequence: TGCGCCAGCAGCTGGGTACCTGGAAATGAGCAGTTCTTC. This encodes CASSWVPGNEQFF.

The chain carries TRBV27 and TRBJ1-4; TRBD1 is a possible D gene (6 bases). The germline V and J ends were trimmed by 3 bases and 4 bases, with 21 bases remaining between them. The CDR3 extends over 18 amino acids. Germline V gives CDR1 MNHEY, CDR2 SMNVEV (reference sequence). In DNA, the CDR3 is TGTGCCAGCAGTTTTAGGGGGGAGGACTACCTTAATAATGAAAAACTGTTTTTT. It is translated as CASSFRGEDYLNNEKLFF.

This clone was detected a few times. This rearrangement joins TRBV11-2 to TRBJ2-5; 7 nucleotides agree with TRBD2. Germline CDR1 SGHAT, CDR2 FQNNGV. V shed 5 bases and J 5 bases; nucleotides not matched to a gene: 11. The CDR3 runs 15 residues. CDR3 DNA sequence: TGTGCCAGCAGCCCTGATTGGGCCGGGAGGGAGACCCAGTACTTC. It encodes CASSPDWAGRETQYF.